The rows below give T cell receptor beta chains drawn from one sample of a study of beta chain features in type 1 diabetes. Assay: immunoSEQ multiplex PCR; the TCRdb copy retains only in-frame clones and omits some. The data show more than 150,000 clones, 10% to 15% seen once. Sequencing input: central memory CD4+ T cells from blood. All receptors derive from a young woman in good health. Each CDR3 is given with its conserved first and last residue. D genes are given only for firm matches. Clone size is stated in some rows and not others, as once, few, many or a class when expanded.

j_gene | abundance | d_gene | v_gene | CDR3nt | CDR3aa
TRBJ2-1 | . | TRBD2 | TRBV11-1 | TGTGCCAGCAGCTTGAGACTAGCGGGAGGAAGCCACTCCTACAATGAGCAGTTCTTC | CASSLRLAGGSHSYNEQFF
TRBJ2-5 | . | TRBD2 | TRBV15 | TGTGCCACCAGCAGAGCATCGACAGCTAGCGGGAGAAAAGAGACCCAGTACTTC | CATSRASTASGRKETQYF
TRBJ2-4 | . | . | TRBV4-1 | TGCGCCAGCAGCCAAGATAATGCCAAAAACATTCAGTACTTC | CASSQDNAKNIQYF
TRBJ2-1 | few | TRBD2 | TRBV7-8 | TGTGCCAGCAGCCTAGCGGGAGGGCCTGCAGCAAATGAGCAGTTCTTC | CASSLAGGPAANEQFF
TRBJ2-6 | few | . | TRBV4-3 | TGCGCCAGCAGCCAAGATCGGGCGGGCCACGGCTCTGGGGCCAACGTCCTGACTTTC | CASSQDRAGHGSGANVLTF
TRBJ2-5 | few | TRBD1 | TRBV15 | TGTGCCACCAGCAGAGGTCGGACAGGAATAATCCAAGAGACCCAGTACTTC | CATSRGRTGIIQETQYF
TRBJ2-3 | . | TRBD1 | TRBV5-4 | TGTGCCAGCAGCCGGGACAGGGATCTCACAGATACGCAGTATTTT | CASSRDRDLTDTQYF
TRBJ1-1 | few | . | TRBV7-9 | TGTGCCAGCAGCCCCGGACACCCGAACACTGAAGCTTTCTTT | CASSPGHPNTEAFF
TRBJ1-1 | . | TRBD1 | TRBV19 | TGTGCCAGTAGTAAGGGACAGCAAGAAGCTTTCTTT | CASSKGQQEAFF
TRBJ2-7 | few | . | TRBV7-2 | TGTGCCAGCAGCCAGACGGCGGCCTTCTCCTACGAGCAGTACTTC | CASSQTAAFSYEQYF
TRBJ2-3 | few | . | TRBV5-1 | TGCGCCAGCAGCTTGGGTCTTTCTACAGATACGCAGTATTTT | CASSLGLSTDTQYF
TRBJ2-3 | . | . | TRBV18 | TGTGCCAGCTCACCCTCTAGCACAGATACGCAGTATTTT | CASSPSSTDTQYF
TRBJ2-5 | few | TRBD1 | TRBV9 | TGTGCCAGCGGGGACAGGGAGACCCAGTACTTC | CASGDRETQYF
TRBJ2-7 | few | . | TRBV28 | TGTGCCAGCAGTAGGGCCGGACACTCCTACGAGCAGTACTTC | CASSRAGHSYEQYF
TRBJ1-1 | . | TRBD1 | TRBV30 | TGTGCCTGCGACAGGGGGAACACTGAAGCTTTCTTT | CACDRGNTEAFF
TRBJ2-2 | . | TRBD1 | TRBV28 | TGTGCCAGCAGTTTAAGTGGGACAGGGAGGACCGGGGAGCTGTTTTTT | CASSLSGTGRTGELFF
TRBJ2-6 | few | . | TRBV7-3 | TGTGCCAGCAGCTATACTAGCTCTGGGGCCAACGTCCTGACTTTC | CASSYTSSGANVLTF
TRBJ2-7 | few | . | TRBV20-1 | TGCAGTGCTAGATACTACGAGCAGTACTTC | CSARYYEQYF
TRBJ2-5 | few | TRBD2 | TRBV7-8 | TGTGCCAGCAGCCTCAACTTTCTGGGGAGGGGAGAAGAGACCCAGTACTTC | CASSLNFLGRGEETQYF
TRBJ2-3 | . | . | TRBV19 | TGTGCCAGTAGTAGCTACGGGGGAACAGATACGCAGTATTTT | CASSSYGGTDTQYF
TRBJ2-7 | . | . | TRBV29-1 | TGCAGCGTCGTGGGCCCTACGCCCTACGAGCAGTACTTC | CSVVGPTPYEQYF
TRBJ1-5 | few | TRBD1 | TRBV4-3 | TGCGCCAGCAGCCGAACAGGGGGCGATCAGCCCCAGCATTTT | CASSRTGGDQPQHF
TRBJ2-5 | . | TRBD2 | TRBV7-8 | TGTGCCAGCAGCTTAGTCTGGGGACTAGCTCAGGAGACCCAGTACTTC | CASSLVWGLAQETQYF
TRBJ2-4 | few | . | TRBV5-4 | TGTGCCAGCAGCTTGTTTACTACCCGACAGGAACAACTAGCCAAAAACATTCAGTACTTC | CASSLFTTRQEQLAKNIQYF
TRBJ2-3 | few | TRBD2 | TRBV4-1 | TGCGCCAGCAGCCAAATTAGCGGGAGAAGGGATACGCAGTATTTT | CASSQISGRRDTQYF
TRBJ1-5 | . | . | TRBV28 | TGTGCCAGCAGTTTGGACGGGGGGGCAAGGAAGCCCCAGCATTTT | CASSLDGGARKPQHF
TRBJ2-3 | . | . | TRBV18 | TGTGCCAGCTCACCACGTCGAGATACGCAGTATTTT | CASSPRRDTQYF
TRBJ1-4 | few | . | TRBV6-5 | TGTGCCAGCAGTGAGAGCGGTGTTAATGAAAAACTGTTTTTT | CASSESGVNEKLFF
TRBJ2-1 | . | . | TRBV20-1 | TGCAGTGCTACGAGACAGAAAGAGCAGTTCTTC | CSATRQKEQFF
TRBJ2-6 | few | TRBD2 | TRBV7-2 | TGTGCCAGCAGCCAGGGACTAGCGGCAGGTGGGGCCAACGTCCTGACTTTC | CASSQGLAAGGANVLTF
TRBJ2-1 | . | . | TRBV5-1 | TGCGCCAGCAGCTCGGACTTATACAATGAGCAGTTCTTC | CASSSDLYNEQFF
TRBJ2-7 | few | . | TRBV20-1 | TGCAGTGGGCAGGAAAGCTACGAGCAGTACTTC | CSGQESYEQYF
TRBJ1-2 | few | . | TRBV29-1 | TGCAGCGTTGAACTACAGGGAAATGGCTACACCTTC | CSVELQGNGYTF
TRBJ2-5 | few | TRBD1 | TRBV9 | TGTGCCAGCAGCGCAGGGGGTCCGGTGGGGACCCAGTACTTC | CASSAGGPVGTQYF
TRBJ1-2 | . | TRBD1 | TRBV18 | TGTGCCAGCTCCCACCGGGACAGGGGCGGATATGGCTACACCTTC | CASSHRDRGGYGYTF
TRBJ2-7 | . | TRBD2 | TRBV7-8 | TGTGCCAGCAGCTCCTCCGGGACTAGCGGGAAATACGAGCAGTACTTC | CASSSSGTSGKYEQYF
TRBJ2-7 | few | TRBD2 | TRBV7-2 | TGTGCCAGCAGCTTAGCGATACTAGCGGGCCCCTACGAGCAGTACTTC | CASSLAILAGPYEQYF
TRBJ2-1 | . | TRBD2 | TRBV25-1 | TGTGCCAGCAACCGGGGGGGCTCCTACAATGAGCAGTTCTTC | CASNRGGSYNEQFF
TRBJ2-6 | . | . | TRBV2 | TGTGCCAGCAGAAAGGACAGCAGCTGGGGGGCCAACGTCCTGACTTTC | CASRKDSSWGANVLTF
TRBJ2-1 | . | TRBD2 | TRBV15 | TGTGCCACCAGCAGAGATGGGACTAGCGGGAGGAAGGAGCAGTTCTTC | CATSRDGTSGRKEQFF
TRBJ2-6 | . | . | TRBV6-1 | TGTGCCAGCAGTGAAGGCGCAGTACAGGCTGGGGCCAACGTCCTGACTTTC | CASSEGAVQAGANVLTF
TRBJ1-1 | . | . | TRBV6-6 | TGTGCCAGCAGTCCGGGGTCTAGGGACACTGAAGCTTTCTTT | CASSPGSRDTEAFF
TRBJ2-1 | few | TRBD2 | TRBV7-2 | TGTGCCAGCAGCCCATATCTAGCGGGAGGGCACGAGCAGTTCTTC | CASSPYLAGGHEQFF